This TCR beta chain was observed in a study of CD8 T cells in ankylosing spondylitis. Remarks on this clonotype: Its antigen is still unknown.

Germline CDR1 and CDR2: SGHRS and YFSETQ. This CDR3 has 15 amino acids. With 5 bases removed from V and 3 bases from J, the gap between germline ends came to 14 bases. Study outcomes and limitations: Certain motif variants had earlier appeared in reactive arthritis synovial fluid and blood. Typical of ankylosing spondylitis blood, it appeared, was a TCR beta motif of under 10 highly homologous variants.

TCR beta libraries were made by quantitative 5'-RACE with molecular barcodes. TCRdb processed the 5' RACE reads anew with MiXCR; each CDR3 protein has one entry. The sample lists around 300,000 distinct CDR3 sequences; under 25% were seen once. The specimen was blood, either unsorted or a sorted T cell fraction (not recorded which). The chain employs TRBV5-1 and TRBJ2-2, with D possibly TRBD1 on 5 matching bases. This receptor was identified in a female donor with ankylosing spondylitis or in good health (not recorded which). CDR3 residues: CASRSVDIHTGELFF. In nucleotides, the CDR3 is TGCGCCAGCAGGTCCGTGGACATCCACACCGGGGAGCTGTTTTTT.